This T cell receptor beta chain stems from a study of T cells after yellow fever vaccination. General study results and limits: It was a weaker secondary response, yet one that peaked faster, at day 5 versus 15. Post-booster repertoires again held most primary-vaccination clones (around 95% CD4, just under 90% CD8).

For this clonotype: The antigen is unknown.

The ends lost 6 bases at V and 5 bases at J; junction bases unmatched: 3. Germline V gives CDR1 ENHRY, CDR2 SYGVKD. This CDR3 has 13 residues. TCRdb fed the 5' RACE reads into MiXCR, producing one record per CDR3 protein. Here the sample spans 320,000 or so distinct CDR3 sequences, roughly 8% being singletons. This chain uses TRBV10-3 with TRBJ2-5, with TRBD2 matching over 10 bases. The sequence derives from a man aged 18-30 years who received the YFV17D yellow fever vaccine. This specimen consisted of PBMCs, obtained 45 days after the first yellow fever vaccination. This CDR3 reads CAIRAGGPETQYF. The CDR3 DNA reads as TGTGCCATCAGAGCGGGGGGGCCGGAGACCCAGTACTTC.